The present TCR beta chain was sequenced within a study of shared clonotypes between healthy human individuals. Points from the study as a whole: The study generally estimated greater richness for naive than memory subsets.

Donors were healthy HIV-negative adults without recently reported acute infections or vaccinations. Assay used: immunoSEQ multiplex PCR; TCRdb lists only in-frame clones, some missing. The sample includes some 2,100,000 clones, under 97% of them seen just once. As concerns this clone: The target antigen is unknown.

The CDR3 is made up of 15 amino acids. V was pared by 5 bases and J by 0 bases, with 7 bases of the junction left unmatched. In germline, CDR1 is SGHNT, CDR2 YENEEA. The sequence came from a man between 18 and 35 years old in good health. The chain employs TRBV11-3 and TRBJ2-7, with 7 bases fitting TRBD2. Material for sequencing was naive CD4+ T cells sorted from blood. The subset denotes: CD45RA+ positively selected. CDR3 sequence (DNA): TGTGCCAGCAGCCCGCCCGGGACTAACTCCTACGAGCAGTACTTC. Encoded protein: CASSPPGTNSYEQYF.